Only one count was recorded for the clone carrying this TCR beta chain. Its antigen is not known. This sample stems from a study of immune evolution from preneoplasia to lung adenocarcinoma. Sequencing used immunoSEQ multiplex PCR; TCRdb keeps in-frame clones, though not all of them. The sample lists about 3,700 clones; roughly 85% were seen once. Trimming took 1 base from V and 8 from J, leaving 12 bases between them. The length of the CDR3 is 13 residues. Germline V gene sequence: CDR1 MDHEN, CDR2 SYDVKM. The study, taken as a whole, reports: Later-stage lesions seemingly showed higher T cell density and diversity than normal lung.

The sequence derives from a person aged 45 to 59 with lung adenocarcinoma. The rearrangement joins TRBV28 to TRBJ2-7; D call uncertain. Source material: FFPE invasive lung adenocarcinoma tissue. DNA for the CDR3: TGTGCCAGCAGTTTATCCCATCGCGGCAAGCAGTACTTC. Translating gives CASSLSHRGKQYF.